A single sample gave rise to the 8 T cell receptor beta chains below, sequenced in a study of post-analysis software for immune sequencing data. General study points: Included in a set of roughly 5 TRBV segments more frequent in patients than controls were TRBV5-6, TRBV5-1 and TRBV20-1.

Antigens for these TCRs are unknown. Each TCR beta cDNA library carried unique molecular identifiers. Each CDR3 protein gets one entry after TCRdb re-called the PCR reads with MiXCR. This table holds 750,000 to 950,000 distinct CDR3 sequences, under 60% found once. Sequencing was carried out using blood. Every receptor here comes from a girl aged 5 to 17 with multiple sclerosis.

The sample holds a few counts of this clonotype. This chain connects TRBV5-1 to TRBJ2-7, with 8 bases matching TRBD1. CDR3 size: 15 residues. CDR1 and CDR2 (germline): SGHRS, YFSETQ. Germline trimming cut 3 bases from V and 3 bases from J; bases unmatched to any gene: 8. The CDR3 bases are TGCGCCAGCAGCTATGGACAGGGACGGGGCTACGAGCAGTACTTC. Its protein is CASSYGQGRGYEQYF.

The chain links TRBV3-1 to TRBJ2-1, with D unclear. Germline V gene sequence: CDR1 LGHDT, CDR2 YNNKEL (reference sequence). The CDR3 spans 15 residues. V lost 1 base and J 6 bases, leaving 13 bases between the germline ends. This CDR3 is CASSQGGRRINEQFF. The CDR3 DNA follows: TGTGCCAGCAGCCAAGGCGGACGAAGGATCAATGAGCAGTTCTTC.

The CDR3 sequence is CASSSNDRGPLHGTDTQYF. CDR3 coding DNA: TGTGCCAGCAGCTCGAACGACCGAGGACCTCTACACGGCACAGATACGCAGTATTTT. The chain employs TRBV11-1 and TRBJ2-3, with D unresolved. Trimming took off 4 bases at V and 1 base at J, with 24 bases between the two ends. CDR1 and CDR2 from the germline V gene are SGHAT and FQDESV (reference sequence). This CDR3 is built from 19 residues.

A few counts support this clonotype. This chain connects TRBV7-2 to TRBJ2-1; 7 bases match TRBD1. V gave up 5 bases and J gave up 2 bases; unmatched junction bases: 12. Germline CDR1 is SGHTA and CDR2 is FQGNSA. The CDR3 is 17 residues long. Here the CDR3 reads CASSPAAGGRTYNEQFF. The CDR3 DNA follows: TGTGCCAGCAGCCCTGCCGCAGGGGGACGCACCTACAATGAGCAGTTCTTC.

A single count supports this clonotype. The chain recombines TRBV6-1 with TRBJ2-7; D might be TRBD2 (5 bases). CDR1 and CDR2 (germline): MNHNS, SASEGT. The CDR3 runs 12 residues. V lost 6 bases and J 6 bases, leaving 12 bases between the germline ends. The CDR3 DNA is TGTGCCAGCAGCAAACCAGGACTCGAGCAGTACTTC. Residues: CASSKPGLEQYF.

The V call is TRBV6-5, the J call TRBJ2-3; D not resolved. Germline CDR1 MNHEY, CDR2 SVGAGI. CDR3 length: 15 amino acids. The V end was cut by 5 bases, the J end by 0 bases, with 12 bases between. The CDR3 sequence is CASSRTTASTDTQYF. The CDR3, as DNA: TGTGCCAGCAGTCGAACCACTGCTAGCACAGATACGCAGTATTTT.

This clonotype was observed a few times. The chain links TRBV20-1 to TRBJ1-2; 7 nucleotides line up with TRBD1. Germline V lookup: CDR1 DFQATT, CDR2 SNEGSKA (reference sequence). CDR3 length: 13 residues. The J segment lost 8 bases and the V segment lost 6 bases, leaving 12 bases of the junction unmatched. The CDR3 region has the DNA TGCAGTGCCCTCCGGGACAGAAGTCTGGGCTACACCTTC. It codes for CSALRDRSLGYTF.

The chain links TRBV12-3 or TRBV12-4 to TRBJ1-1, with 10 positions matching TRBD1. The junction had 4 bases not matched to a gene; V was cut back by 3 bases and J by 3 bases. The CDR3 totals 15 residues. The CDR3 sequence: CASSFVGTGDTEAFF. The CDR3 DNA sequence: TGTGCCAGCAGTTTCGTCGGGACAGGGGACACTGAAGCTTTCTTT.